A single sample gave rise to the 24 T cell receptor beta chains below, sequenced in a study of T cell clonotyping in hematopoietic cell transplantation. The repertoire was sequenced with immunoSEQ multiplex PCR; TCRdb's copy has only in-frame clones and lacks some. The table has fewer than 15,000 clones, around four fifths seen once; the top ten hold 16%. This sample's time point: recipient sample about 28 days before transplant, after cytoreduction. The sample here was peripheral blood mononuclear cells, taken before stem cell transplant. Every receptor here comes from a man aged 60 to 75 with acute myeloid leukemia. Some clones in this sample may be carry-over from other donors' samples.

This rearrangement joins TRBV5-6 to TRBJ1-2, with D possibly being TRBD1 (5 bases). The CDR3 spans 16 residues. V lost 0 bases and J lost 5, with 17 bases in between. Germline CDR1 SGHDT, CDR2 YYEEEE. The CDR3: CASSLDGPRDFYGYTF. In nucleotides, the CDR3 is TGTGCCAGCAGCTTGGATGGACCCCGGGACTTTTATGGCTACACCTTC. The full variable domain, with the rest looked up from reference TRBV5-6 and TRBJ1-2, is DAGVTQSPTHLIKTRGQQVTLRCSPKSGHDTVSWYQQALGQGPQFIFQYYEEEERQRGNFPDRFSGHQFPNYSSELNVNALLLGDSALYLCASSLDGPRDFYGYTFGSGTRLTVV.

The gene calls are TRBV2 and TRBJ2-7; weak D call: TRBD1 (5 bases). V lost 4 bases, J lost 4 bases, and 17 bases lay in between. The germline CDR1 and CDR2 sequences are SNHLY and FYNNEI. The CDR3 has 15 amino acids. The CDR3 DNA sequence: TGTGCCAGCAGTGGATTGGCAGGGCTAAGATACGAGCAGTACTTC. It encodes CASSGLAGLRYEQYF. Full variable domain (remainder filled in from reference TRBV2 and TRBJ2-7): EPEVTQTPSHQVTQMGQEVILRCVPISNHLYFYWYRQILGQKVEFLVSFYNNEISEKSEIFDDQFSVERPDGSNFTLKIRSTKLEDSAMYFCASSGLAGLRYEQYFGPGTRLTVT.

About this clone itself: Mismatch with germline at one junction end may stem from a read error. The chain links TRBV19 to TRBJ1-1; a possible D gene is TRBD1 (6 bases). The CDR3 is 15 residues long. Per the germline V gene, CDR1 is LNHDA and CDR2 is SQIVND (reference sequence). For the CDR3, the DNA is TGTGCCAGTAGTTTACCCGGGACACGGAACGCTGAAGCTTTCTTT. Its translation is CASSLPGTRNAEAFF.

V usage is TRBV9 and J usage is TRBJ1-2; D is unclear. V was cut by 7 bases and J by 3 bases, with 16 bases left in between. CDR1 SGDLS and CDR2 YYNGEE come from the germline V gene. This CDR3 contains 14 residues. The CDR3 DNA reads TGTGCCAGCTCTCCCGACCCCAGGTACTATGGCTACACCTTC. This translates into CASSPDPRYYGYTF.

About this clone itself: At one of its ends the junction is not consistent with the germline gene, which may arise from a read error. The V call is TRBV6-5, the J call TRBJ2-3; D uncertain. The V gene's germline CDR1 is MNHEY and CDR2 SVGAGI. The CDR3 length is 12 residues. CDR3 loop: CAGSPTGDTQYF. The CDR3, as DNA: TGTGCCGGCAGCCCCACCGGGGATACGCAGTATTTT.

This clone was recorded once. The CDR3 reads CASSGGETQYF. The CDR3 coding sequence is TGTGCCAGCAGCGGAGGGGAGACCCAGTACTTC. The chain combines TRBV7-2 with TRBJ2-5; possible D gene TRBD2, 6 bases. This CDR3 has 11 amino acids. Trimming took off 5 bases at V and 5 bases at J, with 6 bases between the two ends. Germline CDR1 reads SGHTA; CDR2 reads FQGNSA.

This clone came up once. The genes are TRBV30 and TRBJ1-2; D is undetermined. Germline CDR1 is GTSNPN and CDR2 is SVGIG (reference sequence). This CDR3 has 11 amino acids. The V and J ends lost 2 bases and 8 bases respectively, with 9 bases between them. This CDR3 is CAWSTGRGYTF. The CDR3 region has the DNA TGTGCCTGGAGTACCGGACGGGGCTACACCTTC.

In this sample, this clone turned up a few times. The chain combines TRBV5-1 with TRBJ1-4; D is undetermined. With 4 bases removed from V and 5 bases from J, the gap between germline ends came to 12 bases. The V gene's germline CDR1 is SGHRS and CDR2 YFSETQ. This CDR3 has 14 residues. The CDR3 nucleotides read TGCGCCAGCAGCGCCTTTAGGCCCAATGAAAAACTGTTTTTT. This translates into CASSAFRPNEKLFF.

This sequence joins TRBV5-5 and TRBJ1-2; 8 nucleotides agree with TRBD1. Germline values: CDR1 SGHKS, CDR2 YYEKEE (reference sequence). The CDR3 runs 16 residues. V was clipped by 4 bases and J by 4 bases; unmatched bases: 12. Written as DNA, the CDR3 is TGTGCCAGCAGCATTAGTTCGACAGGGGTACCCTATGGCTACACCTTC. Protein sequence: CASSISSTGVPYGYTF. Together with reference TRBV5-5 and TRBJ1-2, the CDR3 gives the full variable domain: DAGVTQSPTHLIKTRGQQVTLRCSPISGHKSVSWYQQVLGQGPQFIFQYYEKEERGRGNFPDRFSARQFPNYSSELNVNALLLGDSALYLCASSISSTGVPYGYTFGSGTRLTVV.

V usage is TRBV5-1 and J usage is TRBJ2-5, with D tentatively TRBD1 (7 bases). V gave up 3 bases and J gave up 5 bases, with 14 bases separating them. Germline CDR1 reads SGHRS; CDR2 reads YFSETQ. This CDR3 spans 14 amino acids. The CDR3 DNA reads TGCGCCAGCAGCTCCACGACAGGGAGGGAGACCCAGTACTTC. It is translated as CASSSTTGRETQYF. The entire variable domain, with the rest obtained from reference TRBV5-1 and TRBJ2-5, is as follows: KAGVTQTPRYLIKTRGQQVTLSCSPISGHRSVSWYQQTPGQGLQFLFEYFSETQRNKGNFPGRFSGRQFSNSRSEMNVSTLELGDSALYLCASSSTTGRETQYFGPGTRLLVL.

The rearrangement links TRBV5-1 to TRBJ2-2; D unclear. V was trimmed by 2 bases and J by 4 bases, leaving 12 bases between them. This CDR3 has 15 amino acids. Germline lookup yields CDR1 SGHRS and CDR2 YFSETQ. The CDR3 DNA follows: TGCGCCAGCAGCTTCGGCAGGCTCAGCACCGGGGAGCTGTTTTTT. Encoded protein: CASSFGRLSTGELFF.

This clone has only one observation. The rearrangement links TRBV30 to TRBJ2-5; no clear D. CDR3 length: 11 amino acids. Trimming cost V 2 bases and J 1 base, with 2 bases left between them. Germline-derived CDR1 and CDR2 are GTSNPN and SVGIG (reference sequence). This CDR3 reads CAWSIQETQYF. The CDR3, as DNA: TGTGCCTGGAGTATCCAAGAGACCCAGTACTTC.

The chain joins TRBV27 to TRBJ2-3; 7 nucleotides align to TRBD1. The CDR3 spans 16 residues. The trim removed 5 bases at V and 2 bases at J, leaving 10 bases unmatched. Germline CDR1 reads MNHEY; CDR2 reads SMNVEV (reference sequence). CDR3 protein: CASSPGPGGNTDTQYF. The CDR3 nucleotides are TGTGCCAGCAGTCCCGGTCCAGGGGGTAACACAGATACGCAGTATTTT.

This clone has a single count. J is TRBJ1-2 and V is TRBV19; D is unclear. Germline V gives CDR1 LNHDA, CDR2 SQIVND (reference sequence). This CDR3 contains 12 residues. V was trimmed by 9 bases and J by 6 bases, leaving 14 bases between them. CDR3 nucleotides: TGTGCCAGCCTTTATGCCCCCGATGGCTACACCTTC. It encodes CASLYAPDGYTF.

The V gene is TRBV29-1, the J gene TRBJ1-1; TRBD1 agrees at 7 bases. The CDR3 sequence is 17 residues long. The ends lost 0 bases at V and 1 base at J; junction bases unmatched: 11. Germline lookup yields CDR1 SQVTM and CDR2 ANQGSEA. CDR3 region: CSVEDYGGRTGNTEAFF. CDR3 DNA sequence: TGCAGCGTTGAAGACTATGGCGGGCGGACAGGGAACACTGAAGCTTTCTTT.

The chain employs TRBV27 and TRBJ1-2; D is perhaps TRBD1 (5 bases). Trimming stripped 0 bases from V and 1 base from J, with 18 bases between. The CDR3 covers 18 residues. Looked up from germline, CDR1 is MNHEY and CDR2 is SMNVEV (reference sequence). CDR3 DNA sequence: TGTGCCAGCAGTTTATCTCCTCCCGGGCCGGGGGTTAACTATGGCTACACCTTC. Protein: CASSLSPPGPGVNYGYTF.

This rearrangement joins TRBV4-3 to TRBJ2-6; the D gene is possibly TRBD1 (6 bases). Trimming took off 5 bases at V and 2 bases at J, with 16 bases between the two ends. This CDR3 comprises 17 residues. Per germline, CDR1 LGHNA and CDR2 YSLEER. CDR3 DNA sequence: TGCGCCAGCAGCTTATACGCTCAGGGGACTGGGGCCAACGTCCTGACTTTC. Protein product: CASSLYAQGTGANVLTF.

This chain links TRBV2 with TRBJ1-5, with TRBD1 matching 9 bases. This CDR3 has 14 amino acids. The J segment lost 7 bases and the V segment lost 4 bases, leaving 5 bases of the junction unmatched. The germline V gene has CDR1 SNHLY and CDR2 FYNNEI. In nucleotides, the CDR3 is TGTGCCAGCAGTGCGACAGGGGGAGTACAGCCCCAGCATTTT. Translating gives CASSATGGVQPQHF.

The chain links TRBV25-1 to TRBJ1-1; no reliable D call. Between the trimmed V and J ends, which lost 5 bases and 4 bases, there was a span of 14 bases. From germline, CDR1 is MGHDK and CDR2 SYGVNS. The CDR3 length is 14 residues. Here the CDR3 DNA reads TGTGCCAGCAGTTTCGCGGGGTCTGGCACTGAAGCTTTCTTT. Encoded protein: CASSFAGSGTEAFF.

The chain joins TRBV9 to TRBJ2-7; 8 nucleotides line up with TRBD2. CDR1 is SGDLS, CDR2 YYNGEE, per germline. This CDR3 has 15 amino acids. The V and J ends lost 2 bases and 2 bases, in that order; junction bases with no gene match: 6. This CDR3 reads CASSVEAGGTYEQYF. CDR3 in DNA: TGTGCCAGCAGCGTTGAGGCGGGGGGTACCTACGAGCAGTACTTC.

This chain joins TRBV30 and TRBJ1-1, with a tentative D call TRBD1 (6 bases). V lost 5 bases, J lost 1 base, and 11 bases lay in between. Germline V gene sequence: CDR1 GTSNPN, CDR2 SVGIG (reference sequence). The CDR3 is made up of 13 amino acids. CDR3 sequence (DNA): TGTGCCTGGTCCGGACAGCCGAACACTGAAGCTTTCTTT. It encodes CAWSGQPNTEAFF.

The chain uses TRBV7-2 and TRBJ2-1, with TRBD2 identical over 13 bases. With V trimmed by 4 bases and J by 8 bases, 8 bases remained unmatched. This CDR3 comprises 16 residues. Germline CDR1 and CDR2: SGHTA and FQGNSA. CDR3 loop: CASSSSLAGGLHEQFF. DNA for the CDR3: TGTGCCAGCAGCTCGTCACTAGCGGGGGGGCTCCATGAGCAGTTCTTC.

This sequence joins TRBV7-6 and TRBJ1-1; D is unclear. The V and J ends lost 1 base and 1 base respectively, with 4 bases between them. The CDR3 covers 13 residues. Germline V gives CDR1 SGHVS, CDR2 FNYEAQ. The CDR3 region is CASSLDRNTEAFF. The DNA for the CDR3 is TGTGCCAGCAGCTTAGACCGGAACACTGAAGCTTTCTTT.

The chain links TRBV5-1 to TRBJ2-3; 8 bases align to TRBD2. Germline V gives CDR1 SGHRS, CDR2 YFSETQ. The trim removed 0 bases at V and 6 bases at J, leaving 6 bases unmatched. The CDR3 spans 15 residues. CDR3 sequence: CASSLAIAGKDTQYF. CDR3 nucleotides: TGCGCCAGCAGCTTGGCCATAGCGGGGAAGGATACGCAGTATTTT.